This T cell receptor beta chain was captured by sequencing in a study of cytomegalovirus exposure and HLA in healthy donors. Findings of the study overall: Most TCR sequences showed up rarely, but some public TCRs showed up in many donors. Reportedly, cytomegalovirus status was diagnosed with high sensitivity and specificity.

A word on this clone: The antigen remains undetermined.

The table came from immunoSEQ multiplex PCR; TCRdb's copy has only in-frame clones and leaves some out. Seen here are about 220,000 clones, around nine tenths observed once, and the top ten hold 2.6%. Germline CDR1 is LNHNV and CDR2 is YYDKDF (reference sequence). The CDR3 is 15 residues long. The V and J ends lost 0 bases and 2 bases respectively, with 10 bases between them. The clonotype was recovered from a young man in good health and CMV-seronegative. The V call is TRBV15, the J call TRBJ1-2; a possible D gene is TRBD1 (6 bases). The sequenced material came from PBMCs. CDR3 sequence: CATSRDLGANYGYTF. CDR3 DNA sequence: TGTGCCACCAGCAGAGATTTGGGGGCGAACTATGGCTACACCTTC.